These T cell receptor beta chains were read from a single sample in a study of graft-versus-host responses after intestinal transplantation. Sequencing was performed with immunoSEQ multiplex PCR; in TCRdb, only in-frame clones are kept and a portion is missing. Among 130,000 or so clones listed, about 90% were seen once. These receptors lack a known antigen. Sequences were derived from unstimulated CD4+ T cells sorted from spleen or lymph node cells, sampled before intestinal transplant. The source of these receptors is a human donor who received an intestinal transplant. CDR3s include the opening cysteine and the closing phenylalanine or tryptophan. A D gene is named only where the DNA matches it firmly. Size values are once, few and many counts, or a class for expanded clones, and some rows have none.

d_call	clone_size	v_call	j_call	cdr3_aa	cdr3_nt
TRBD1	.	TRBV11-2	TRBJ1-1	CASSVTGLGTEAFF	TGTGCCAGCAGCGTGACAGGGTTGGGCACTGAAGCTTTCTTT
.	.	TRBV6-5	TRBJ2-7	CASRPIRQYTYEQYF	TGTGCCAGCAGACCAATTAGACAGTACACCTACGAGCAGTACTTC
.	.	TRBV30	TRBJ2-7	CAWARTRQGRMVYEQYF	TGTGCCTGGGCGAGGACTAGACAGGGTAGGATGGTCTACGAGCAGTACTTC
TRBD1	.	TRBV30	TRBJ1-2	CAWSVGDRGYGYTF	TGTGCCTGGAGTGTAGGGGACAGGGGCTATGGCTACACCTTC
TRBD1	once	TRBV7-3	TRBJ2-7	CASSLSGGPSSYEQYF	TGTGCCAGCAGCTTATCAGGGGGACCTAGCTCCTACGAGCAGTACTTC
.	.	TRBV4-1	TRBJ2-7	CASSHGTSTYEQYF	TGCGCCAGCAGCCACGGGACAAGCACCTACGAGCAGTACTTC
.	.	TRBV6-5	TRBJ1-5	CASSVSQGGNQPQHF	TGTGCCAGCAGTGTAAGCCAGGGAGGCAATCAGCCCCAGCATTTT
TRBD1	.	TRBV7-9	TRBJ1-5	CASSKGVTGGAGDQPQHF	TGTGCCAGCAGCAAAGGTGTTACAGGGGGCGCCGGAGATCAGCCCCAGCATTTT
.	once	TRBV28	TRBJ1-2	CASTGGVVKGYTF	TGTGCCAGCACTGGAGGGGTCGTTAAGGGCTACACCTTC
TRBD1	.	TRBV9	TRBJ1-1	CASSVADRGRFKNTEAFF	TGTGCCAGCAGCGTAGCGGACAGGGGGCGATTTAAGAACACTGAAGCTTTCTTT
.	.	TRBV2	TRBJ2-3	CASRDSEGTDTQYF	TGTGCCAGCAGGGACTCTGAGGGTACAGATACGCAGTATTTT
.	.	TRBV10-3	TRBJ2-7	CAISESQGLSSYEQYF	TGTGCCATCAGTGAGTCCCAGGGTCTTTCCTCCTACGAGCAGTACTTC
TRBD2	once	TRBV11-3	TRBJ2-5	CASSPGLAGPQETQYF	TGTGCCAGCAGCCCGGGACTAGCGGGACCCCAAGAGACCCAGTACTTC
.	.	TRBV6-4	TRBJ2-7	CASSDGPQQYF	TGTGCCAGCAGTGACGGGCCACAGCAGTACTTC
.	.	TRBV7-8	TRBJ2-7	CASSPSRQVFTYEQYF	TGTGCCAGCAGCCCCTCGAGACAGGTTTTCACCTACGAGCAGTACTTC
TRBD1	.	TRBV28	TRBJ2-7	CASSGPYPTGGYEQYF	TGTGCCAGCAGTGGCCCTTACCCGACAGGGGGCTACGAGCAGTACTTC
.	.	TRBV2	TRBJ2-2	CASSLDNPYTGELFF	TGTGCCAGCAGTCTTGACAACCCCTACACCGGGGAGCTGTTTTTT
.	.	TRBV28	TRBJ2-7	CASSPNRVSSAEQYF	TGTGCCAGCAGTCCCAACAGGGTTAGTTCTGCCGAGCAGTACTTC
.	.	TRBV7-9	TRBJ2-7	CASSLDRAGYEQYF	TGTGCCAGCAGCTTAGACAGGGCAGGCTACGAGCAGTACTTC
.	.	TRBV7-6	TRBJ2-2	CASSTRIGDTGELFF	TGTGCCAGCAGCACAAGGATAGGGGACACCGGGGAGCTGTTTTTT
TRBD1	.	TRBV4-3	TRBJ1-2	CASSQDGGTGYYGYTF	TGCGCCAGCAGCCAAGATGGGGGGACAGGCTACTATGGCTACACCTTC
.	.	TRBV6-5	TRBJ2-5	CASSPSSETQYF	TGTGCCAGCAGCCCTAGTTCTGAGACCCAGTACTTC
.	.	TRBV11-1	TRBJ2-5	CASSFNSLGEETQYF	TGTGCCAGCAGCTTCAATTCCCTGGGGGAAGAGACCCAGTACTTC
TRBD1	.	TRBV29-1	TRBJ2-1	CSVGEGARGEQFF	TGCAGCGTGGGCGAGGGGGCCCGTGGCGAGCAGTTCTTC
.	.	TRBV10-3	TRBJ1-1	CAISGTGLNTEAFF	TGTGCCATCAGTGGAACAGGGTTGAACACTGAAGCTTTCTTT
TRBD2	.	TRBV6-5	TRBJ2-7	CASSRGLAAYEQYF	TGTGCCAGCAGTAGGGGACTAGCGGCCTACGAGCAGTACTTC
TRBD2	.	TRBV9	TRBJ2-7	CASSVAGGGYEQYF	TGTGCCAGCAGCGTAGCGGGAGGGGGCTACGAGCAGTACTTC
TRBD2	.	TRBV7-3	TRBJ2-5	CASSLNGRALETQYF	TGTGCCAGCAGCTTAAACGGGAGGGCCCTTGAGACCCAGTACTTC
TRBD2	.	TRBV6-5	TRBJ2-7	CASSYSIRGRRNEQYF	TGTGCCAGCAGTTACTCGATTCGCGGGAGACGGAACGAGCAGTACTTC
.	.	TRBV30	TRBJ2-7	CAWSVVAGTTGEQYF	TGTGCCTGGAGTGTTGTAGCCGGGACAACGGGGGAGCAGTACTTC
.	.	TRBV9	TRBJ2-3	CASSFVGSTDTQYF	TGTGCCAGCAGCTTCGTTGGGAGCACAGATACGCAGTATTTT
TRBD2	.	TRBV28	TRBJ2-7	CASSLLGGASYEQYF	TGTGCCAGCAGCCTTCTCGGGGGGGCGAGCTACGAGCAGTACTTC
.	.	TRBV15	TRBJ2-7	CATSSGAGYEQYF	TGTGCCACCAGCAGCGGGGCGGGCTACGAGCAGTACTTC
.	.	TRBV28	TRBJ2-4	CASSFIAISKNIQYF	TGTGCCAGCAGTTTCATAGCGATATCCAAAAACATTCAGTACTTC
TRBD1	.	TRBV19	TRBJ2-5	CAGSPQTGSETQYF	TGTGCCGGTAGTCCCCAGACAGGGTCAGAGACCCAGTACTTC
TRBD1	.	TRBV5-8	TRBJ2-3	CASSITGGSMQYF	TGTGCCAGCAGCATCACAGGGGGCTCTATGCAGTATTTT
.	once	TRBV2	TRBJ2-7	CASSESAAEQYF	TGTGCCAGCAGTGAGTCGGCAGCCGAGCAGTACTTC
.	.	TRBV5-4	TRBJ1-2	CASSDGQRYGYTF	TGTGCCAGCAGCGACGGACAGAGATATGGCTACACCTTC
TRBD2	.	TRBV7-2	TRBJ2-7	CASSLTLAGVIPYEQYF	TGTGCCAGCAGCTTAACCCTAGCGGGAGTTATACCCTACGAGCAGTACTTC
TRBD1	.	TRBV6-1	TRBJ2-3	CASSIRQGDADTQYF	TGTGCCAGCAGCATAAGACAGGGGGACGCAGATACGCAGTATTTT
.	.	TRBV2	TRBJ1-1	CASSRDEAAEPEAFF	TGTGCCAGCAGCCGCGACGAGGCAGCTGAACCTGAAGCTTTCTTT
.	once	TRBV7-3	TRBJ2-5	CASSPGVGETQYF	TGTGCCAGCAGCCCTGGAGTTGGAGAGACCCAGTACTTC
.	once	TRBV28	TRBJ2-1	CASSLKDHISNEQFF	TGTGCCAGCAGTTTGAAGGACCACATTTCCAATGAGCAGTTCTTC
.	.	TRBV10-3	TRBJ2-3	CAISERRGPLTDTQYF	TGTGCCATCAGTGAAAGGAGGGGTCCCCTCACAGATACGCAGTATTTT
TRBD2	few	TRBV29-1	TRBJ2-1	CSAVLADSYNEQFF	TGCAGCGCTGTCCTAGCGGACTCCTACAATGAGCAGTTCTTC
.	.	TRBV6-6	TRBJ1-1	CASSYPLTGGPTEAFF	TGTGCCAGCAGTTACCCACTGACCGGGGGCCCCACTGAAGCTTTCTTT
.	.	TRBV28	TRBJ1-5	CASSLESGWQPQHF	TGTGCCAGCAGTCTAGAATCAGGGTGGCAGCCCCAGCATTTT
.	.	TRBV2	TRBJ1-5	CASKSGAQDQPQHF	TGTGCCAGCAAATCTGGGGCGCAGGATCAGCCCCAGCATTTT
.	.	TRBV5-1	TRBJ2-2	CASSLEPGTGELFF	TGCGCCAGCAGCCTGGAGCCCGGCACCGGGGAGCTGTTTTTT
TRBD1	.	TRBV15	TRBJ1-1	CATSRVTGRTEAFF	TGTGCCACCAGCAGAGTGACAGGGCGGACTGAAGCTTTCTTT
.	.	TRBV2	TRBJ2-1	CASSDQRAYNEQFF	TGTGCCAGCAGTGACCAGCGGGCCTACAATGAGCAGTTCTTC
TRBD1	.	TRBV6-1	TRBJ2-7	CASRKQGVVHEQYF	TGTGCCAGCAGAAAGCAGGGGGTCGTCCACGAGCAGTACTTC
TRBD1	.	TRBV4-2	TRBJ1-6	CASSQDKDRIAPLHF	TGTGCCAGCAGCCAAGATAAGGACAGGATAGCACCCCTCCACTTT
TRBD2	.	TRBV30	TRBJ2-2	CAWNGREGYTGELFF	TGTGCCTGGAATGGGCGGGAGGGCTACACCGGGGAGCTGTTTTTT
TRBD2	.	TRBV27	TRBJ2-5	CASSPWTSGRETQYF	TGTGCCAGCAGTCCATGGACTAGCGGGAGGGAGACCCAGTACTTC